These T cell receptor beta chains were read from a single sample in a study of Graves' ophthalmopathy and Graves' hyperthyroidism. TCRdb analysed the multiplex PCR reads with MiXCR anew, one entry per CDR3 protein. The sample includes 45,000 to 60,000 distinct CDR3 sequences, approximately 50% seen only once; the top ten take 4.7%. Sequencing was performed on peripheral blood. The source is an adult woman with Graves' ophthalmopathy. Both conserved end residues are part of each CDR3. Fields, in order: J gene, D gene, V gene, clone size, CDR3 protein, CDR3 DNA. The D gene is left open where the match is weak. The listing skips clone size in some rows; elsewhere it reads once, few, many or a size class.

J gene: TRBJ2-2
D gene: -
V gene: TRBV29-1
clone size: once
CDR3 protein: CSRRGGGELFF
CDR3 DNA: TGCTCGCGCCGGGGAGGCGGGGAGCTGTTTTTT

J gene: TRBJ2-3
D gene: TRBD2
V gene: TRBV29-1
clone size: -
CDR3 protein: CSVDNSGDTQYF
CDR3 DNA: TGCAGCGTTGATAATAGCGGGGATACGCAGTATTTT

J gene: TRBJ1-5
D gene: -
V gene: TRBV24-1
clone size: medium-sized
CDR3 protein: CATSDGRVHF
CDR3 DNA: TGTGCCACCAGTGATGGCAGGGTACATTTT

J gene: TRBJ2-3
D gene: TRBD2
V gene: TRBV4-3
clone size: many
CDR3 protein: CASSQDWRELSTDTQYF
CDR3 DNA: TGCGCCAGCAGCCAAGATTGGCGGGAGCTCAGCACAGATACGCAGTATTTT

J gene: TRBJ1-1
D gene: TRBD1
V gene: TRBV5-4
clone size: -
CDR3 protein: CASSLGGQGATSTEAFF
CDR3 DNA: TGTGCCAGCAGCTTGGGGGGACAGGGGGCCACGAGCACTGAAGCTTTCTTT

J gene: TRBJ2-3
D gene: TRBD2
V gene: TRBV20-1
clone size: -
CDR3 protein: CSARGAPGLADLRGNEQYF
CDR3 DNA: TGCAGTGCTAGAGGTGCCCCGGGACTAGCGGACTTACGGGGCAATGAGCAGTATTTT

J gene: TRBJ2-7
D gene: TRBD1
V gene: TRBV19
clone size: -
CDR3 protein: CASSNRGGEQYF
CDR3 DNA: TGTGCCAGTAGTAACAGGGGTGGCGAGCAGTACTTC

J gene: TRBJ2-1
D gene: -
V gene: TRBV7-9
clone size: many
CDR3 protein: CASSFGGSDEQFF
CDR3 DNA: TGTGCCAGCAGCTTCGGGGGTAGCGATGAGCAGTTCTTC

J gene: TRBJ2-1
D gene: -
V gene: TRBV6-5
clone size: many
CDR3 protein: CASNGNNEQFF
CDR3 DNA: TGTGCCAGCAACGGGAACAATGAGCAGTTCTTC

J gene: TRBJ1-1
D gene: TRBD1
V gene: TRBV19
clone size: few
CDR3 protein: CASSIVGTGVTEAFF
CDR3 DNA: TGTGCCAGTAGTATAGTCGGGACAGGGGTCACTGAAGCTTTCTTT

J gene: TRBJ1-1
D gene: -
V gene: TRBV15
clone size: medium-sized
CDR3 protein: CATRYQGPNTEAFF
CDR3 DNA: TGTGCCACGCGGTACCAGGGGCCGAACACTGAAGCTTTCTTT

J gene: TRBJ1-5
D gene: -
V gene: TRBV10-1
clone size: medium-sized
CDR3 protein: CASGGPQHF
CDR3 DNA: TGCGCCAGCGGAGGGCCCCAGCATTTT

J gene: TRBJ2-5
D gene: -
V gene: TRBV6-2/TRBV6-3
clone size: many
CDR3 protein: CASSYLETQYF
CDR3 DNA: TGTGCCAGCAGTTACCTGGAGACCCAGTACTTC

J gene: TRBJ2-2
D gene: -
V gene: TRBV7-3
clone size: many
CDR3 protein: CASSQGGTGELFF
CDR3 DNA: TGTGCCAGCAGCCAAGGGGGGACCGGGGAGCTGTTTTTT

J gene: TRBJ1-6
D gene: -
V gene: TRBV4-2
clone size: many
CDR3 protein: CASRQTNSPLHF
CDR3 DNA: TGTGCCAGCAGGCAAACCAATTCACCCCTCCACTTT

J gene: TRBJ1-4
D gene: TRBD1
V gene: TRBV20-1
clone size: once
CDR3 protein: CSASMQGATNEKLFF
CDR3 DNA: TGCAGTGCTTCAATGCAGGGGGCAACTAATGAAAAACTGTTTTTT

J gene: TRBJ2-1
D gene: TRBD1
V gene: TRBV4-2
clone size: many
CDR3 protein: CASSRLGQGLDEQFF
CDR3 DNA: TGTGCCAGCAGCCGCTTAGGACAGGGTCTCGATGAGCAGTTCTTC